Included here is one T cell receptor (beta chain) sequence, with context. What it binds is not known. The data are from a study of graft-versus-host responses after intestinal transplantation. Produced via immunoSEQ multiplex PCR; TCRdb's table is partial and in-frame only. Of 84,000 or so clones listed, just under 95% are singletons. The CDR3 runs to 13 residues. V was clipped by 4 bases and J by 16 bases; unmatched bases: 10. Germline V gene lookup returns CDR1 SGHDT and CDR2 YYEEEE. Sequenced here: unstimulated CD4+ T cells sorted from spleen or lymph node cells, sampled before intestinal transplant. The chain couples TRBV5-6 to TRBJ1-4; 10 nucleotides align to TRBD1. This TCR came from a human donor who received an intestinal transplant. The CDR3 protein is CASSAGQGNVWFF. The CDR3 DNA is TGTGCCAGCAGCGCGGGACAGGGGAACGTGTGGTTTTTT.